The 5 T cell receptor beta chains given below trace back to one sample, sequenced in a study of blood T cell repertoires in COVID-19. Profiling relied on immunoSEQ multiplex PCR, and the TCRdb table lists in-frame clones only, not all of them. The sample has more than 90,000 clones, 75% to 90% seen once. Specimen: peripheral blood. These receptor sequences come from a woman aged 70-85 years with acute or convalescent COVID-19.

V gene TRBV2 combines with J gene TRBJ2-5, with a weak D call TRBD2 (6 bases). Germline V gene lookup returns CDR1 SNHLY and CDR2 FYNNEI. The CDR3 extends over 16 amino acids. V was cut by 1 base and J by 5 bases, with 17 bases left in between. The CDR3 protein is CASSEVGTASGETQYF. In DNA form, the CDR3 reads TGTGCCAGCAGTGAAGTGGGGACTGCATCAGGCGAGACCCAGTACTTC.

The chain links TRBV3-1 (or the pseudogene TRBV3-2) to TRBJ1-5, with D maybe TRBD1 (5 bases). Germline CDR1 and CDR2: LGHDT and YNNKEL (reference sequence). This CDR3 is built from 13 residues. Between the trimmed V and J ends, which lost 3 bases and 5 bases, there was a span of 8 bases. The DNA of the CDR3 is TGTGCCAGCAGCCATCGGGGGGATCAGCCCCAGCATTTT. This encodes CASSHRGDQPQHF.

Details on this clone: At the DNA level, this CDR3 is encoded by other sequences in the same sample as well. The chain carries TRBV12-3 or TRBV12-4 and TRBJ1-2; maybe TRBD1 (5 bases). CDR3 length equals 13 residues. Trimming pared 3 bases from V and 0 bases from J, leaving 5 bases between. As DNA, the CDR3 is TGTGCCAGCAGTTTGACAGCTAACTATGGCTACACCTTC. As protein: CASSLTANYGYTF.

The chain employs TRBV19 and TRBJ2-3; no definite D call. The V end was cut by 7 bases, the J end by 0 bases, with 11 bases between. CDR1 is LNHDA and CDR2 is SQIVND in the germline V gene (reference sequence). This CDR3 contains 14 residues. CDR3 residues: CASNPGSSTDTQYF. The CDR3 nucleotides read TGTGCCAGTAACCCAGGTTCTAGCACAGATACGCAGTATTTT.

V and J are TRBV24-1 and TRBJ2-2, with 12 bases identical to TRBD1. Germline V gives CDR1 KGHDR, CDR2 SFDVKD. J gave up 5 bases and V 4 bases, and 7 bases lay outside the gene matches. CDR3 size: 17 residues. The CDR3 nucleotides are TGTGCCACCAGTGACCAAATGGGACAGGGGGCTACCGGGGAGCTGTTTTTT. This sequence encodes CATSDQMGQGATGELFF.